These 18 T cell receptor beta chains were sequenced from one sample in a study of control samples from healthy donors and cancer patients. The assay was immunoSEQ multiplex PCR, and TCRdb's table has in-frame clones only and misses some. The table lists about 52,000 clones, roughly 95% of them singletons. The source material was blood. The receptors come from a man aged 30 to 45 in good health.

The table lists this clone with a count of one. The chain recombines TRBV5-6 with TRBJ2-5, with TRBD2 matching over 7 bases. The V segment lost 3 bases and the J segment 4 bases; nucleotides outside the gene matches: 6. The germline CDR1 and CDR2 sequences are SGHDT and YYEEEE. There are 14 residues in the CDR3. The CDR3 reads CASSSQGGGETQYF. The CDR3 DNA follows: TGTGCCAGCAGCTCCCAAGGCGGGGGAGAGACCCAGTACTTC.

V gene TRBV28 combines with J gene TRBJ1-5; no clear D gene. Trimming removed 6 bases at V and 7 bases at J, with 7 bases between. The CDR3 runs to 11 residues. Germline V gives CDR1 MDHEN, CDR2 SYDVKM. The CDR3 DNA sequence: TGTGCCAGCAGCCACCGCCAGCCCCAGCATTTT. Encoded protein: CASSHRQPQHF.

The CDR3: CATSDRFNQPQHF. DNA for the CDR3: TGTGCCACCAGTGACAGGTTCAATCAGCCCCAGCATTTT. The V call is TRBV24-1, the J call TRBJ1-5; unclear D gene. Trimming pared 4 bases from V and 3 bases from J, leaving 6 bases between. Germline V lookup: CDR1 KGHDR, CDR2 SFDVKD. CDR3 size: 13 residues.

V is TRBV28 and J is TRBJ2-4, with TRBD2 matching 8 bases. CDR1 and CDR2 (germline): MDHEN, SYDVKM. Trimming at V came to 4 bases and at J to 0 bases, leaving 8 bases not matched to a gene. There are 17 residues in the CDR3. CDR3 residues: CASSSLAGMAAKNIQYF. The CDR3 region has the DNA TGTGCCAGCAGTTCCCTAGCGGGCATGGCAGCCAAAAACATTCAGTACTTC. The whole variable domain, remainder taken from reference TRBV28 and TRBJ2-4, is DVKVTQSSRYLVKRTGEKVFLECVQDMDHENMFWYRQDPGLGLRLIYFSYDVKMKEKGDIPEGYSVSREKKERFSLILESASTNQTSMYLCASSSLAGMAAKNIQYFGAGTRLSVL.

This clone has a single count. The chain recombines TRBV6-5 with TRBJ2-7, with 8 bases fitting TRBD1. The V gene's germline CDR1 is MNHEY and CDR2 SVGAGI. Losses at the gene ends were 2 bases for V and 5 bases for J; bases not matched to a gene: 5. CDR3 size: 14 residues. The CDR3 sequence is CASSYQGANHEQYF. CDR3 DNA: TGTGCCAGCAGTTACCAGGGGGCGAACCACGAGCAGTACTTC.

The rearrangement joins TRBV28 to TRBJ2-7, with D possibly TRBD2 on 6 matching bases. Germline CDR1 is MDHEN and CDR2 is SYDVKM. This CDR3 has 13 amino acids. The V and J ends lost 2 bases and 2 bases respectively, with 7 bases between them. For the CDR3, the DNA is TGTGCCAGCAGTTTAGGACTACCCTACGAGCAGTACTTC. This gives the protein CASSLGLPYEQYF.

V gene TRBV2 combines with J gene TRBJ1-1; TRBD1 aligns across 7 bases. The CDR3 is 14 residues long. Germline V gene lookup returns CDR1 SNHLY and CDR2 FYNNEI. The V gene end was trimmed by 0 bases and the J gene end by 4 bases; junction bases not matched to a gene: 2. DNA for the CDR3: TGTGCCAGCAGTGAAGCAAGGGGGCTCACTGAAGCTTTCTTT. It is translated as CASSEARGLTEAFF.

The chain carries TRBV7-3 and TRBJ2-3; a weak D match, TRBD2 (6 bases). V was cut by 5 bases and J by 3 bases, with 9 bases left in between. The CDR3 covers 13 residues. In germline, CDR1 is SGHTA, CDR2 FQGTGA. The CDR3 DNA sequence: TGTGCCAGCAGCCGGGACTGGACAGATACGCAGTATTTT. This codes for CASSRDWTDTQYF.

V and J are TRBV7-3 and TRBJ2-5; 13 nucleotides agree with TRBD2. Losses at the gene ends were 4 bases for V and 4 bases for J; bases not matched to a gene: 3. This CDR3 has 15 amino acids. The germline CDR1 and CDR2 sequences are SGHTA and FQGTGA. CDR3 nucleotides: TGTGCCAGCAGCTGGACTAGCGGGAGTGCAGAGACCCAGTACTTC. It encodes CASSWTSGSAETQYF.

The rearrangement joins TRBV30 to TRBJ2-7, with TRBD2 matching over 11 bases. Germline loops: CDR1 GTSNPN, CDR2 SVGIG (reference sequence). Unmatched junction bases numbered 3, after V lost 6 bases and J lost 5 bases. The CDR3 has 12 amino acids. CDR3 bases: TGTGCCTGTGGACTAGCGGGCCACGAGCAGTACTTC. Translating gives CACGLAGHEQYF.

This chain links TRBV14 with TRBJ2-5, with 10 bases lining up with TRBD2. From germline, CDR1 is SGHDN and CDR2 FVKESK. The CDR3 is 15 residues long. V gave up 3 bases and J gave up 5 bases; unmatched junction bases: 6. The CDR3 loop reads CASSQLASGSETQYF. CDR3 DNA: TGTGCCAGCAGCCAGTTGGCTAGCGGGAGTGAGACCCAGTACTTC.

This clone appeared once. The chain couples TRBV28 to TRBJ2-7; D is undetermined. Trimming left V 3 bases short and J 0 bases short, with 9 bases between. Germline-derived CDR1 and CDR2 are MDHEN and SYDVKM. The CDR3 consists of 14 residues. CDR3 in DNA: TGTGCCAGCAGTTTTCCAAGTAGCTCCTACGAGCAGTACTTC. Protein sequence: CASSFPSSSYEQYF. Combining the CDR3 with reference TRBV28 and TRBJ2-7 gives the whole variable domain DVKVTQSSRYLVKRTGEKVFLECVQDMDHENMFWYRQDPGLGLRLIYFSYDVKMKEKGDIPEGYSVSREKKERFSLILESASTNQTSMYLCASSFPSSSYEQYFGPGTRLTVT.

This chain's CDR3 is CASSYPGQGYNEQFF. CDR3 nucleotides: TGTGCCAGCAGTTACCCGGGACAGGGCTACAATGAGCAGTTCTTC. The genes are TRBV6-6 and TRBJ2-1; 9 bases fit TRBD1. The V gene end was trimmed by 2 bases and the J gene end by 3 bases; junction bases not matched to a gene: 2. This CDR3 is 15 amino acids long. Per germline, CDR1 MNHNY and CDR2 SVGAGI (reference sequence).

V usage is TRBV7-2 and J usage is TRBJ1-3; D remains ambiguous. Germline CDR1 SGHTA, CDR2 FQGNSA. V was trimmed by 3 bases and J by 2 bases, leaving 8 bases between them. This CDR3 is 14 amino acids long. The CDR3 spells CASSFISTGNTIYF. The DNA of the CDR3 is TGTGCCAGCAGCTTTATAAGTACTGGAAACACCATATATTTT.

This clone was detected once. The chain couples TRBV19 to TRBJ1-6; D remains ambiguous. The length of the CDR3 is 15 residues. Germline CDR1 LNHDA, CDR2 SQIVND (reference sequence). V lost 7 bases to trimming and J lost 0 bases, with 10 bases between them. In nucleotides, the CDR3 is TGTGCCAGTAAGGAAGGGAACTCCTATAATTCACCCCTCCACTTT. Amino acids: CASKEGNSYNSPLHF.

This chain uses TRBV5-1 with TRBJ1-2; D might be TRBD1 (5 bases). Per germline, CDR1 SGHRS and CDR2 YFSETQ. CDR3 length equals 14 residues. Trimming shortened V by 4 bases and J by 6 bases, and 16 bases separated the two germline ends. The CDR3, as DNA: TGCGCCAGCAGCCCCCCCGGGGCGGCTCATGGCTACACCTTC. Amino acid sequence: CASSPPGAAHGYTF.

The V and J genes are TRBV6-4 and TRBJ1-4; D not resolved. The CDR3 consists of 13 residues. V was trimmed by 2 bases and J by 4 bases, leaving 5 bases between them. Germline V CDR1 and CDR2: MRHNA, SNTAGT. CDR3 nucleotide sequence: TGTGCCAGCAGTGACGGGGTTAATGAAAAACTGTTTTTT. It is translated as CASSDGVNEKLFF.

This clone was seen only once. The chain combines TRBV5-1 with TRBJ2-1, with TRBD2 matching over 11 bases. This CDR3 contains 15 residues. Trimming at V came to 5 bases and at J to 7 bases, leaving 8 bases not matched to a gene. CDR1 is SGHRS, CDR2 YFSETQ, per germline. CDR3: CASSNLAGGGNEQFF. Written as DNA, the CDR3 is TGCGCCAGCAGTAACCTAGCGGGAGGTGGGAATGAGCAGTTCTTC.